Listed below are T cell receptor beta chains from one sample, sequenced in a study of resident and recirculating memory T cells in vitiligo. Method: immunoSEQ multiplex PCR; TCRdb's copy keeps in-frame clones and lacks some. The table records 40,000 to 50,000 clones, around nine tenths of them present only once. Material: blood. The receptors were sampled from a male donor with vitiligo. The CDR3 runs from the conserved cysteine through the conserved F or W. A row's size may be missing; if present it is once, few, many or a size class.

clone_size: -
j_call: TRBJ2-3
v_call: TRBV7-3
cdr3_aa: CASSVDSGTDTQYF

clone_size: -
j_call: TRBJ1-1
v_call: TRBV4-3
cdr3_aa: CASSRVQGEAFF

clone_size: -
j_call: TRBJ1-2
v_call: TRBV7-8
cdr3_aa: CASSTPGGSGYGYTF

clone_size: once
j_call: TRBJ1-3
v_call: TRBV4-1
cdr3_aa: CASSQDLKWGGTGNTIYF

clone_size: once
j_call: TRBJ2-5
v_call: TRBV6-6
cdr3_aa: CASSYSASQETQYF

clone_size: -
j_call: TRBJ2-7
v_call: TRBV14
cdr3_aa: CASSQEGPRGGVGQYF

clone_size: once
j_call: TRBJ2-3
v_call: TRBV20-1
cdr3_aa: CSAMTGTSQYF

clone_size: -
j_call: TRBJ1-1
v_call: TRBV9
cdr3_aa: CASSADTEAFF

clone_size: -
j_call: TRBJ1-2
v_call: TRBV4-1
cdr3_aa: CASSQGVNKIGADGYTF

clone_size: -
j_call: TRBJ2-1
v_call: TRBV6-6
cdr3_aa: CASSENPGQRNEQFF

clone_size: -
j_call: TRBJ2-6
v_call: TRBV9
cdr3_aa: CASSAQGAPSGANVLTF

clone_size: -
j_call: TRBJ2-3
v_call: TRBV19
cdr3_aa: CASSTRGTKSTDTQYF

clone_size: -
j_call: TRBJ1-5
v_call: TRBV6-5
cdr3_aa: CASSSYRERDQPQHF

clone_size: once
j_call: TRBJ2-1
v_call: TRBV18
cdr3_aa: CASSPTLGEQFF

clone_size: -
j_call: TRBJ1-4
v_call: TRBV6-5
cdr3_aa: CASSSSPGGTEKKLFF

clone_size: few
j_call: TRBJ1-3
v_call: TRBV6-6
cdr3_aa: CASSYSGSSGNTIYF

clone_size: -
j_call: TRBJ1-4
v_call: TRBV2
cdr3_aa: CASSFIQGVEKLFF

clone_size: -
j_call: TRBJ1-3
v_call: TRBV2
cdr3_aa: CASSEEQGSGNTIYF

clone_size: -
j_call: TRBJ2-3
v_call: TRBV14
cdr3_aa: CASSQEVVAPDTQYF

clone_size: -
j_call: TRBJ2-3
v_call: TRBV2
cdr3_aa: CASTLSGGAGHTQYF

clone_size: -
j_call: TRBJ2-1
v_call: TRBV7-2
cdr3_aa: CASSLPGGAYNEQFF

clone_size: -
j_call: TRBJ2-3
v_call: TRBV5-1
cdr3_aa: CASSLVAGQLTDTQYF

clone_size: -
j_call: TRBJ2-7
v_call: TRBV6-1
cdr3_aa: CASSEKVRELIYEQYF

clone_size: -
j_call: TRBJ1-3
v_call: TRBV9
cdr3_aa: CASSVDLKYDSGNTIYF

clone_size: once
j_call: TRBJ2-3
v_call: TRBV4-3
cdr3_aa: CASSQDLVRDPTDTQYF

clone_size: -
j_call: TRBJ1-2
v_call: TRBV25-1
cdr3_aa: CASSEKGVGYYGYTF

clone_size: -
j_call: TRBJ2-7
v_call: TRBV7-9
cdr3_aa: CATHSGTGFNEQYF

clone_size: -
j_call: TRBJ1-2
v_call: TRBV29-1
cdr3_aa: CTAADRRANYGYTF

clone_size: -
j_call: TRBJ1-2
v_call: TRBV19
cdr3_aa: CASSIPGSGSDYYGYTF

clone_size: once
j_call: TRBJ2-2
v_call: TRBV9
cdr3_aa: CASSVDYFSGELFF

clone_size: -
j_call: TRBJ1-1
v_call: TRBV14
cdr3_aa: CASSPGGATRFF

clone_size: -
j_call: TRBJ1-4
v_call: TRBV28
cdr3_aa: CASSHIQGASEKLFF

clone_size: -
j_call: TRBJ1-2
v_call: TRBV6-5
cdr3_aa: CASSQHTGHDSYTF